This T cell receptor beta chain was captured by sequencing in a study of T-cell memory formation after mild COVID-19. Study information: TCR clusters mostly belonged to single donors. Regarding the study as a whole: Clones contracting over day 15 to 85 were CD4/CD8 balanced, with later expanders leaning CD4+.

As regards this clonotype: As yet, its antigen is unknown.

MiXCR, run by TCRdb on the 5' RACE reads, gives a single entry per CDR3 protein. This table has roughly 560,000 distinct CDR3 sequences, roughly 22% appearing once. V was trimmed by 5 bases and J by 9 bases, leaving 14 bases between them. The CDR3 loop spans 13 amino acids. CDR1 is KGHSH, CDR2 LQKENI, per germline. Sequencing was done on a sample of PBMCs or a T cell subset sorted from them (not recorded which). This sequence was found in an adult woman who had mild COVID-19 (a few samples of this study predate the infection). Cell type and time point are not known. J is TRBJ1-5 and V is TRBV18; D uncertain. The CDR3 protein is CASSLRTGSPQHF. The CDR3 DNA is TGTGCCAGCTCATTAAGGACGGGGTCGCCCCAGCATTTT.